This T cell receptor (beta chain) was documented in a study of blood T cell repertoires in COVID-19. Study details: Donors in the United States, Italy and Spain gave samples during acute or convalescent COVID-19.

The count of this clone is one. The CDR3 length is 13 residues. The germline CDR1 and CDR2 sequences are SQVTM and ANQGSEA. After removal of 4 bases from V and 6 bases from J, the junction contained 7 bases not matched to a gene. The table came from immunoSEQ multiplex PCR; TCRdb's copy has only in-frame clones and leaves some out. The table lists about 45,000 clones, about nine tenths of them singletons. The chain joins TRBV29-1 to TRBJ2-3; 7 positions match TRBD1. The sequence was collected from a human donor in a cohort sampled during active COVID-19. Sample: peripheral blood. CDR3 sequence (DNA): TGCAGCGTTGCGGACAGGCCGGAGGATACGCAGTATTTT. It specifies CSVADRPEDTQYF.